A selection of T cell receptor beta chains follows, all from one sample in a study of cytomegalovirus exposure and HLA in healthy donors. TCRdb's copy holds only in-frame clones and misses some; the assay was immunoSEQ multiplex PCR. The table lists 150,000 to 200,000 clones, 78% of them singletons. Source material: PBMCs. These TCRs come from a woman aged 40-49 years in good health and CMV-seronegative. CDR3s include the opening cysteine and the closing phenylalanine or tryptophan. The D gene is left open where the match is weak. The size of a clone is reported for some rows only, either as once, few or many, or as a class for expanded clones.

. | TRBJ2-1 | TRBV7-6 | TRBD2 | CASSLAGTSGILYSYNEQFF | TGTGCCAGCAGCTTAGCGGGGACTAGCGGTATCCTTTACTCCTACAATGAGCAGTTCTTC
. | TRBJ1-1 | TRBV6-5 | . | CASRTGLANTEAFF | TGTGCCAGCAGAACGGGACTCGCAAACACTGAAGCTTTCTTT
. | TRBJ2-1 | TRBV14 | TRBD1 | CASSQDRGGWYNEQFF | TGTGCCAGCAGCCAAGATCGAGGGGGCTGGTACAATGAGCAGTTCTTC
few | TRBJ2-7 | TRBV4-1 | . | CASSQDTGAYEQYF | TGCGCCAGCAGCCAAGATACCGGGGCCTACGAGCAGTACTTC
. | TRBJ2-3 | TRBV6-1 | TRBD2 | CASSEGLAGTEDTQYF | TGTGCCAGCAGTGAAGGACTAGCGGGGACAGAAGATACGCAGTATTTT
. | TRBJ1-2 | TRBV2 | . | CASSGGNYGYTF | TGTGCCAGCAGCGGGGGGAACTATGGCTACACCTTC
. | TRBJ1-6 | TRBV4-1 | . | CASSQEAGRGASSPLHF | TGCGCCAGCAGCCAAGAAGCGGGAAGGGGGGCAAGTTCACCCCTCCACTTT
. | TRBJ2-3 | TRBV10-3 | TRBD2 | CAISETLAGGPSDTQYF | TGTGCCATCAGTGAGACCCTAGCGGGGGGCCCCTCAGATACGCAGTATTTT
. | TRBJ1-2 | TRBV27 | TRBD1 | CASSLLGQGFSGYTF | TGTGCCAGCAGTTTATTGGGACAGGGGTTCTCTGGCTACACCTTC
few | TRBJ2-7 | TRBV6-5 | . | CASSPPPGEGEQYF | TGTGCCAGCAGCCCCCCCCCGGGAGAGGGCGAGCAGTACTTC
few | TRBJ2-7 | TRBV5-1 | TRBD1 | CASSSRTGGLEQYF | TGCGCCAGCAGCTCAAGGACAGGGGGTCTCGAGCAGTACTTC
. | TRBJ1-1 | TRBV19 | TRBD1 | CASSTYDRGSAFF | TGTGCCAGTAGTACTTATGACAGGGGTTCTGCTTTCTTT
. | TRBJ1-5 | TRBV19 | . | CASSIGAASNQPQHF | TGTGCCAGTAGTATCGGAGCGGCTAGCAATCAGCCCCAGCATTTT
. | TRBJ1-1 | TRBV6-4 | . | CASREEVSTEAFF | TGTGCCAGTCGGGAGGAGGTAAGCACTGAAGCTTTCTTT
once | TRBJ2-1 | TRBV9 | . | CASRGNRNEQFF | TGTGCCAGCAGAGGTAACAGGAATGAGCAGTTCTTC
. | TRBJ2-3 | TRBV4-1 | . | CASSPGRPGSTDTQYF | TGCGCCAGCAGCCCGGGCCGGCCAGGGAGCACAGATACGCAGTATTTT
. | TRBJ2-3 | TRBV5-1 | . | CASSLDPWVREDTDTQYF | TGCGCCAGCAGCTTGGACCCCTGGGTGAGGGAAGACACAGATACGCAGTATTTT
. | TRBJ2-7 | TRBV27 | . | CASSSGQGGEQYF | TGTGCCAGCAGCTCTGGACAGGGAGGGGAGCAGTACTTC
. | TRBJ2-1 | TRBV25-1 | TRBD1 | CASIRTGTEDEQFF | TGTGCCAGCATAAGGACAGGGACGGAGGATGAGCAGTTCTTC
. | TRBJ1-2 | TRBV5-5 | . | CASPPPGVPYGYTF | TGTGCCAGCCCCCCACCAGGGGTACCCTATGGCTACACCTTC
. | TRBJ2-7 | TRBV5-1 | TRBD1 | CASSLVGQGYEQYF | TGCGCCAGCAGCTTGGTGGGACAGGGCTACGAGCAGTACTTC
. | TRBJ2-7 | TRBV5-1 | . | CASSDLQGRVSYEQYF | TGCGCCAGCAGCGACCTACAGGGTCGGGTCTCCTACGAGCAGTACTTC
. | TRBJ2-7 | TRBV5-1 | . | CASSFLVTGEQYF | TGCGCCAGCAGCTTTCTGGTTACGGGCGAGCAGTACTTC
. | TRBJ2-2 | TRBV18 | TRBD1 | CASSPRPTGTGTTGELFF | TGTGCCAGCTCACCACGCCCCACCGGGACAGGGACTACCGGGGAGCTGTTTTTT
once | TRBJ1-2 | TRBV20-1 | . | CSAKGENGYTF | TGCAGTGCCAAGGGGGAGAATGGCTACACCTTC
. | TRBJ2-3 | TRBV5-6 | TRBD2 | CASSLQAGGIIDTQYF | TGTGCCAGCAGCTTGCAAGCGGGGGGGATTATAGATACGCAGTATTTT
many | TRBJ1-1 | TRBV6-5 | . | CASKTQGTEAFF | TGTGCCAGCAAGACCCAGGGAACTGAAGCTTTCTTT
few | TRBJ2-1 | TRBV7-9 | . | CASSLAGGEQFF | TGTGCCAGCAGCTTAGCAGGGGGTGAGCAGTTCTTC
. | TRBJ1-2 | TRBV5-1 | TRBD1 | CASSLASGQGAFVTF | TGCGCCAGCAGCTTGGCCTCCGGACAGGGGGCTTTCGTCACCTTC
few | TRBJ2-1 | TRBV2 | . | CASRPHEGIDRSDEQFF | TGTGCCAGCCGGCCCCACGAGGGGATAGACAGGTCGGATGAGCAGTTCTTC
. | TRBJ2-7 | TRBV5-4 | . | CASSSKPGSAYEQYF | TGTGCCAGCAGTTCTAAGCCGGGGTCTGCCTACGAGCAGTACTTC
. | TRBJ2-1 | TRBV11-1 | TRBD2 | CASSSGLAGGSGNEQFF | TGTGCCAGCAGCTCCGGACTAGCGGGGGGGTCTGGGAATGAGCAGTTCTTC
. | TRBJ2-1 | TRBV12-5 | TRBD1 | CASGSGTGVNEQFF | TGTGCTAGTGGTTCCGGGACAGGGGTCAATGAGCAGTTCTTC
. | TRBJ2-5 | TRBV25-1 | TRBD2 | CASSGSSGGAAIQETQYF | TGTGCCAGCAGTGGATCTAGCGGGGGGGCCGCAATCCAAGAGACCCAGTACTTC
. | TRBJ2-1 | TRBV6-5 | TRBD2 | CASSYSRGAYNEQFF | TGTGCCAGCAGTTACTCGCGGGGGGCTTACAATGAGCAGTTCTTC
. | TRBJ1-2 | TRBV5-6 | TRBD1 | CASSFNRGFGGYTF | TGTGCCAGCAGCTTTAACAGGGGATTCGGTGGCTACACCTTC
few | TRBJ1-3 | TRBV4-1 | . | CASSLSLTGRNTIYF | TGCGCCAGCAGCCTTTCCTTAACAGGGAGAAACACCATATATTTT
few | TRBJ2-7 | TRBV6-6 | . | CASSEYIGTYEQYF | TGTGCCAGCAGCGAGTACATCGGGACCTACGAGCAGTACTTC
few | TRBJ2-4 | TRBV2 | . | CASTIHRGRDIQYF | TGTGCCAGCACCATCCACAGGGGGAGGGACATTCAGTACTTC
. | TRBJ2-3 | TRBV5-1 | TRBD1 | CATTSTGGRTDTQYF | TGCGCCACCACCTCGACAGGGGGTCGCACAGATACGCAGTATTTT
. | TRBJ1-3 | TRBV6-5 | . | CASSLDTSGNTIYF | TGTGCCAGCAGCCTCGACACCTCTGGAAACACCATATATTTT
. | TRBJ1-2 | TRBV28 | TRBD1 | CAGSSTGVNYGYTF | TGTGCCGGCAGTAGCACAGGGGTTAACTATGGCTACACCTTC
. | TRBJ1-5 | TRBV6-5 | . | CASSSAGRQPQHF | TGTGCCAGCAGTTCGGCTGGGAGACAGCCCCAGCATTTT
. | TRBJ2-1 | TRBV6-1 | . | CASSSAGSHEQFF | TGTGCCAGCAGTTCGGCAGGCTCCCATGAGCAGTTCTTC
. | TRBJ2-5 | TRBV5-1 | . | CASSLEGSETQYF | TGCGCCAGCAGCTTGGAGGGGTCAGAGACCCAGTACTTC
. | TRBJ2-7 | TRBV28 | TRBD1 | CAVTGTVSYEQYF | TGTGCAGTCACCGGGACAGTGTCCTACGAGCAGTACTTC
. | TRBJ2-7 | TRBV5-1 | TRBD1 | CASSAGTGTYEQYF | TGCGCCAGCAGCGCCGGGACAGGGACCTACGAGCAGTACTTC
. | TRBJ1-1 | TRBV4-2 | TRBD1 | CASSPSTGGTEAFF | TGTGCCAGCAGCCCTTCGACAGGGGGCACTGAAGCTTTCTTT
. | TRBJ2-3 | TRBV27 | TRBD1 | CASSFRGRGTDTQYF | TGTGCCAGCAGTTTTAGGGGGCGAGGGACAGATACGCAGTATTTT
once | TRBJ1-5 | TRBV20-1 | . | CSASKNQPQHF | TGCAGTGCTAGCAAAAATCAGCCCCAGCATTTT
. | TRBJ2-4 | TRBV18 | TRBD1 | CASSPAGTGAKNIQYF | TGTGCCAGCTCACCAGCAGGGACAGGAGCCAAAAACATTCAGTACTTC
. | TRBJ2-3 | TRBV28 | . | CASSLAGARNTQYF | TGTGCCAGCAGTTTAGCGGGGGCGAGGAATACGCAGTATTTT
. | TRBJ2-1 | TRBV5-1 | TRBD2 | CASSPKGTSGGAYNEQFF | TGCGCCAGCAGCCCGAAGGGGACTAGCGGGGGGGCATACAATGAGCAGTTCTTC
. | TRBJ2-7 | TRBV7-2 | . | CASSFLTSYEQYF | TGTGCCAGCAGCTTCCTCACTAGCTACGAGCAGTACTTC